Shown below are 8 T cell receptor beta chains from a single sample sequenced in a study of cytomegalovirus exposure and HLA in healthy donors (dated by TCRdb to the late 2010s). Library preparation employed the immunoSEQ multiplex PCR assay. For the multiplex PCR, a mixture combining 60 forward primers for TCR Vbeta segments and 13 reverse primers for TCR Jbeta segments was used. Imported from immuneACCESS, the table was reduced by TCRdb to in-frame sequences with V and J called. These copies leave out some clones; in studies compared against another copy, an unresolved V gene accounts for under half, and the cause of the remainder is not known. The sample records about 190,000 clones, about 81% of which are singletons. 4.5% to 5.5% of the sample rests with the top ten. Sample: PBMCs. These receptors were taken from a man aged 25-40 years in good health and CMV-seropositive.

CDR3 in amino acids: CASSWGRGRGETQYF. DNA of the CDR3: TGTGCCAGCAGCTGGGGCAGGGGGCGCGGAGAGACCCAGTACTTC. The chain carries TRBV7-2 and TRBJ2-5; 8 positions match TRBD1. Trimming removed 4 bases from V and 4 bases from J; junction bases left unmatched: 8. The length of the CDR3 is 15 residues. Germline V gene data show CDR1 as SGHTA and CDR2 as FQGNSA.

This chain connects TRBV10-3 to TRBJ1-2; D might be TRBD1 (5 bases). With 6 bases removed from V and 2 bases from J, the gap between germline ends came to 16 bases. The CDR3 sequence is 15 residues long. Per germline, CDR1 ENHRY and CDR2 SYGVKD. This chain's CDR3 is CAIRGGQAINYGYTF. For the CDR3, the DNA is TGTGCCATCAGGGGGGGTCAGGCGATAAACTATGGCTACACCTTC.

V usage is TRBV27 and J usage is TRBJ1-4; 7 bases match TRBD1. This CDR3 spans 17 amino acids. CDR1 and CDR2 (germline): MNHEY, SMNVEV (reference sequence). V lost 4 bases to trimming and J lost 2 bases; unmatched junction nucleotides: 10. The CDR3 region is CASSSWTGGATNEKLFF. The CDR3 nucleotides are TGTGCCAGCAGTTCCTGGACAGGTGGGGCGACTAATGAAAAACTGTTTTTT.

The gene calls are TRBV5-4 and TRBJ1-2; weak D call: TRBD1 (5 bases). This CDR3 contains 12 residues. The V and J ends lost 5 bases and 10 bases respectively, with 15 bases between them. Germline V gene sequence: CDR1 SGHNT, CDR2 YYREEE (reference sequence). This chain's CDR3 is CASRPRGLDYTF. The DNA of the CDR3 is TGTGCCAGCAGACCAAGGGGACTAGACTACACCTTC.

The CDR3 DNA follows: TGCGCCAGCAGCCAAAGGGGGTGGGGAGGGGGCACCGGGGAGCTGTTTTTT. Protein sequence: CASSQRGWGGGTGELFF. The gene calls are TRBV4-3 and TRBJ2-2; perhaps TRBD2 as D (7 bases). V dropped 2 bases and J dropped 4 bases, with 17 bases sitting between them. Germline V gives CDR1 LGHNA, CDR2 YSLEER. The CDR3 has 17 residues.

The V call is TRBV5-4, the J call TRBJ2-7, with a weak D call TRBD1 (6 bases). Germline V gene lookup returns CDR1 SGHNT and CDR2 YYREEE (reference sequence). V gave up 4 bases and J gave up 2 bases, with 13 bases separating them. The CDR3 totals 14 residues. CDR3 sequence (DNA): TGTGCCAGCAGCCTCATGGCAGGGGCCTACGAGCAGTACTTC. This sequence encodes CASSLMAGAYEQYF.

This clone showed up just once. The CDR3 region is CASSYDRGNEKLFF. The CDR3, as DNA: TGTGCCAGCAGTTACGACAGAGGAAATGAAAAACTGTTTTTT. The chain couples TRBV6-5 to TRBJ1-4, with D tentatively TRBD1 (5 bases). CDR1 MNHEY and CDR2 SVGAGI come from the germline V gene. Trimming shortened V by 2 bases and J by 5 bases, and 9 bases separated the two germline ends. The CDR3 contains 14 residues.

This chain connects TRBV7-2 to TRBJ2-3, with D possibly matching TRBD2 (5 bases). The CDR3 is 13 residues long. V gave up 5 bases and J gave up 6 bases, with 12 bases separating them. The germline V gene encodes CDR1 SGHTA and CDR2 FQGNSA. CDR3 nucleotide sequence: TGTGCCAGCAGCCCCCGGGGAGCGGATACGCAGTATTTT. This gives the protein CASSPRGADTQYF.